The T cell receptor beta chain described here comes from a study of beta chain features in type 1 diabetes. About the research overall: On cell yields, gender and age, patients and healthy donors were similar. The examined sorted cells totaled about 98 million across samples.

General study findings and limits: Equally in patients and controls, PCR might preferentially amplify shorter templates. People with Type 1 diabetes carried modestly yet significantly shorter TCRB CDR3s in all four CD4+ subsets. The naive, central memory and Treg TCRB repertoires looked more alike in patients than they did in healthy donors.

This CDR3 is built from 15 residues. The germline gives CDR1 GTSNPN, CDR2 SVGIG (reference sequence). J was trimmed by 3 bases and V by 4 bases; bases with no gene match: 11. Since all of the isolated RNA was reverse transcribed, expressed TCRB transcripts were what got sequenced. Some clones are missing from TCRdb's copy, which holds only in-frame ones; the method was immunoSEQ multiplex PCR. The top ten hold less than 0.025% of the sample, which has hundreds of thousands of clones, roughly 13% seen once. About this clone: Its antigen is still unknown.

The specimen was naive CD4+ T cells from blood. The sequence was collected from a young man with type 1 diabetes. J is TRBJ1-1 and V is TRBV30; 7 positions agree with TRBD1. The CDR3 is CAWNRQGFEDTEAFF. The CDR3 bases are TGTGCCTGGAATCGACAGGGATTTGAAGACACTGAAGCTTTCTTT.